The subject of this entry is one TCR beta chain. TCRdb reprocessed the 5' RACE reads via MiXCR and lists one record per CDR3 protein. Among more than 350,000 distinct CDR3 sequences listed, under 14% were seen once. These data originate in a study of T cells after yellow fever vaccination. Germline V gives CDR1 LGHNA, CDR2 YSLEER. The V and J ends lost 2 bases and 6 bases respectively, with 8 bases between them. This CDR3 has 13 amino acids. This receptor was identified in a man between 18 and 35 years old who received the YFV17D yellow fever vaccine. This sequence joins TRBV4-3 and TRBJ2-1; D unresolved. The input for sequencing was PBMCs, taken on the day of the first yellow fever vaccination. In nucleotides, the CDR3 is TGCGCCAGCAGCCAAAGAGTCGGCAATGAGCAGTTCTTC. Encoded protein: CASSQRVGNEQFF.